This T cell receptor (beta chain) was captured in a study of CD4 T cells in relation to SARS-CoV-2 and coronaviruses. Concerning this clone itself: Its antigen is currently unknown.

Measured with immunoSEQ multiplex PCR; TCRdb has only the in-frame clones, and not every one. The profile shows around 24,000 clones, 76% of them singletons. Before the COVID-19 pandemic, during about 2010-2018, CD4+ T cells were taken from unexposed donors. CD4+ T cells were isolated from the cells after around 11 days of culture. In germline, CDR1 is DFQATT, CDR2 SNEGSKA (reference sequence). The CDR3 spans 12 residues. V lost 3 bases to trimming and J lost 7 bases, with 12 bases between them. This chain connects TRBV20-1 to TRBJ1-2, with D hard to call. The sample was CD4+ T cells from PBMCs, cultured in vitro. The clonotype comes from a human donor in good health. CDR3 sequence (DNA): TGCAGTGCTAGTGGGAGGCTGGGTGGCTACACCTTC. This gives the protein CSASGRLGGYTF.